This T cell receptor (beta chain) was found in a study of breast tumors, draining lymph nodes, adjacent tissues. Study conclusions and caveats: Tumor repertoires ranked between lymph nodes and nontumor tissue in diversity, with V and J gene preferences.

One entry per CDR3 protein results from TCRdb running MiXCR on the multiplex PCR reads. Here the sample spans roughly 260,000 distinct CDR3 sequences, around 30% being singletons. Trimming took 8 bases from V and 8 from J; bases not matched to a gene: 14. Germline V gives CDR1 SGHVS, CDR2 FQNEAQ. This CDR3 contains 15 residues. The lymph nodes were axillary draining lymph nodes from breast cancer patients. Notes on this clonotype: Its target is unknown. Possible read error: a much larger clone is one base away.

The J gene is TRBJ2-4, the V gene TRBV7-8; 8 nucleotides align to TRBD2. Material: axillary lymph node tissue. The clonotype was recovered from a female donor with breast cancer. Some clones in this sample may be carry-over from other donors' samples. CDR3 loop: CASGSISGGLDIQYF. DNA for the CDR3: TGTGCCAGCGGATCGATCAGCGGGGGCTTGGACATTCAGTACTTC.